The sequence of this TCR beta chain was determined in a study of cytomegalovirus exposure and HLA in healthy donors. Overall study findings and caveats: Per a prior analysis, the majority of TCR beta V segments were productive roughly 90% or roughly 30% of the time.

CDR1 is SGHTS and CDR2 is YDEGEE in the germline V gene. The CDR3 runs 15 residues. The V end lost 2 bases, the J end lost 0 bases, and 11 bases lay between the germline ends. Likely unrecorded immune exposures existed in these nominally healthy donors. PCR was performed using 60 Vbeta and 13 Jbeta primers. Here immunoSEQ multiplex PCR was the method, and the copy in TCRdb shows in-frame clones only, minus some. The sample has approximately 150,000 clones, around two thirds seen once; the top ten hold under 11%. Points on this clone: The target antigen is unknown.

Sequencing input: PBMCs. The V call is TRBV5-8, the J call TRBJ1-2; D not certain. This sequence originates from a man younger than 40 in good health and CMV-seropositive. CDR3 coding DNA: TGTGCCAGCAGCTTTGGGGAGAAAGCTAACTATGGCTACACCTTC. Translation: CASSFGEKANYGYTF. Drawing the rest from reference TRBV5-8 and TRBJ1-2, the complete variable domain is EAGVTQSPTHLIKTRGQQATLRCSPISGHTSVYWYQQALGLGLQFLLWYDEGEERNRGNFPPRFSGRQFPNYSSELNVNALELEDSALYLCASSFGEKANYGYTFGSGTRLTVV.